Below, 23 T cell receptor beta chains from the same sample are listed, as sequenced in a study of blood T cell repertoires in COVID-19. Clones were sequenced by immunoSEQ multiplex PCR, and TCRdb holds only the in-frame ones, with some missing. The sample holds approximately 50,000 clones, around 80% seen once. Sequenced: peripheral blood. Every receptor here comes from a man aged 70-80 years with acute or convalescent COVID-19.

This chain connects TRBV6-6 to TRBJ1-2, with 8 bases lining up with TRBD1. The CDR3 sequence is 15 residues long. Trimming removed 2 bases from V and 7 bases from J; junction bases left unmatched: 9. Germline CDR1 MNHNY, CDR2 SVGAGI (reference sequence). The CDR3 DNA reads TGTGCCAGCAGTTACACGATGACAGGGGATGGTGGCTACACCTTC. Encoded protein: CASSYTMTGDGGYTF.

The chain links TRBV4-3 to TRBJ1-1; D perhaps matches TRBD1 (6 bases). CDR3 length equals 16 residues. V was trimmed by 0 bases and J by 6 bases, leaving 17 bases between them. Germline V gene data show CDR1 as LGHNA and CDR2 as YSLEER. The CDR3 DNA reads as TGCGCCAGCAGCCAAGATTTGGTGAGGGGGAGGGCTGAAGCTTTCTTT. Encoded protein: CASSQDLVRGRAEAFF.

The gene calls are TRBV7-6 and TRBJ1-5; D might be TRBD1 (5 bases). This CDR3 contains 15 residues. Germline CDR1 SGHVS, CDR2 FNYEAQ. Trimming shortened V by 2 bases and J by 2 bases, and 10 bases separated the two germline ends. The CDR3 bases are TGTGCCAGCAGCTTAACAGGAACGGGCAATCAGCCCCAGCATTTT. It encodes CASSLTGTGNQPQHF.

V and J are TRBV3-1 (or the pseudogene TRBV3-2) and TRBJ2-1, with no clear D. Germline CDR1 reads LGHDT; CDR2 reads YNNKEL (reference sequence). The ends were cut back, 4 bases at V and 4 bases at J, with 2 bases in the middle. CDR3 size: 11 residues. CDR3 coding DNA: TGTGCCAGCAGCCTATACAATGAGCAGTTCTTC. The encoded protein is CASSLYNEQFF.

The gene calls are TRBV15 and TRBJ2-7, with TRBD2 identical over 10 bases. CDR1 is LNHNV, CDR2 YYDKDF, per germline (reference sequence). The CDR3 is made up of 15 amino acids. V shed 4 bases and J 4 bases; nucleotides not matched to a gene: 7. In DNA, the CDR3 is TGTGCCACCAGCACACGGACTAGCGGATCATACGAGCAGTACTTC. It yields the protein CATSTRTSGSYEQYF.

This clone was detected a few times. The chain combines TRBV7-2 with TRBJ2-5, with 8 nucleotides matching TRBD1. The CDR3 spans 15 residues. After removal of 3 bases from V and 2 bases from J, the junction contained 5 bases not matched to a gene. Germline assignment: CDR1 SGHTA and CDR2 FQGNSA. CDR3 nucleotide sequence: TGTGCCAGCAGCTTCGACAGGGGCCTTCAAGAGACCCAGTACTTC. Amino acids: CASSFDRGLQETQYF.

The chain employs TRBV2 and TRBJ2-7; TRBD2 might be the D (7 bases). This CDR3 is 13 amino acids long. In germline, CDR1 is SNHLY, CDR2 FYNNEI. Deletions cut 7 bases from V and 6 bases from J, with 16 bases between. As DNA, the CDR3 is TGTGCCAGCATCTTTGGGGGGGCGGGCGAGCAGTACTTC. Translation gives CASIFGGAGEQYF. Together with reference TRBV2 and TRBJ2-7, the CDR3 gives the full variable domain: EPEVTQTPSHQVTQMGQEVILRCVPISNHLYFYWYRQILGQKVEFLVSFYNNEISEKSEIFDDQFSVERPDGSNFTLKIRSTKLEDSAMYFCASIFGGAGEQYFGPGTRLTVT.

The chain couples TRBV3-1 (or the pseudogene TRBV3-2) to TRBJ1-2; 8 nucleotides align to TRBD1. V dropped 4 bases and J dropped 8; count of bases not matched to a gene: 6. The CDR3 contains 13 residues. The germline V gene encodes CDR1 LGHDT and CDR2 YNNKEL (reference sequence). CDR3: CASSRDRRRGYTF. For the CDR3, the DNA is TGTGCCAGCAGCCGGGACAGGCGACGGGGCTACACCTTC.

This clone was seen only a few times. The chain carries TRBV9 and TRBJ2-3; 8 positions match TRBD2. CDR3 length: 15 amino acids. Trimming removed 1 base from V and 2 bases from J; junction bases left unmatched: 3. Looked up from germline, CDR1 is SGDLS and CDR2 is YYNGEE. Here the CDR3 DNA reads TGTGCCAGCAGCGTACTAGCGGGTTCCACAGATACGCAGTATTTT. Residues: CASSVLAGSTDTQYF.

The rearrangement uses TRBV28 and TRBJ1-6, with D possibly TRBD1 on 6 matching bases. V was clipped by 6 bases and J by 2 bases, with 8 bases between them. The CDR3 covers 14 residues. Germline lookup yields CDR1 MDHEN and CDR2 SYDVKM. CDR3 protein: CASRQGTYNSPLHF. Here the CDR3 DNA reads TGTGCCAGCAGGCAGGGGACCTATAATTCACCCCTCCACTTT.

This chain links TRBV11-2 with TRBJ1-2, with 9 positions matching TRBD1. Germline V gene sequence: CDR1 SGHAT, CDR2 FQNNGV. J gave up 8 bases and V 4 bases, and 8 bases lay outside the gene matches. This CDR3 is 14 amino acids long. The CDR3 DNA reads TGTGCCAGCAGCTCACCCGGGACAGGGAGCGGCTACACCTTC. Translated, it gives CASSSPGTGSGYTF.

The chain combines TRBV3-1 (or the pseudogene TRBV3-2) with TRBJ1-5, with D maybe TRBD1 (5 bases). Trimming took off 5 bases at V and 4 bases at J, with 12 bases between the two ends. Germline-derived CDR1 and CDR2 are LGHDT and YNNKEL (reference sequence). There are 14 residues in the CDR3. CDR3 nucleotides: TGTGCCAGCAGCGCGGACCCAGGGAATCAGCCCCAGCATTTT. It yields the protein CASSADPGNQPQHF.

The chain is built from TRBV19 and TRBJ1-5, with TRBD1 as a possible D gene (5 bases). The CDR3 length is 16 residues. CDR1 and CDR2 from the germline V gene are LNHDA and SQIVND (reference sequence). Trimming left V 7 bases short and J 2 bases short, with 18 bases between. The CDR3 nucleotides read TGTGCCAGTATTGGGCAGCACTCGGGGGGCAATCAGCCCCAGCATTTT. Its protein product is CASIGQHSGGNQPQHF. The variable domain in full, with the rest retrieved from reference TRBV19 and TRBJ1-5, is DGGITQSPKYLFRKEGQNVTLSCEQNLNHDAMYWYRQDPGQGLRLIYYSQIVNDFQKGDIAEGYSVSREKKESFPLTVTSAQKNPTAFYLCASIGQHSGGNQPQHFGDGTRLSIL.

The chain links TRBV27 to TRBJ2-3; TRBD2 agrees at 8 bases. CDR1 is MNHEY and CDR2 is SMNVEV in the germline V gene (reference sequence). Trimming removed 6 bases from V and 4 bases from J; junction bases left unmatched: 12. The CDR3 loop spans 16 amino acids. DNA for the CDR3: TGTGCCAGCAGCACCTTAGCGGGGATTGGAGCAGATACGCAGTATTTT. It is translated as CASSTLAGIGADTQYF.

The CDR3 coding sequence is TGTGCCAGCAGGAGCGGGACAGGGAACTCCTACGAGCAGTACTTC. Translating it yields CASRSGTGNSYEQYF. The J gene is TRBJ2-7, the V gene TRBV11-3, with TRBD1 identical over 9 bases. Per the germline V gene, CDR1 is SGHNT and CDR2 is YENEEA. The CDR3 has 15 residues. Unmatched junction bases numbered 6, after V lost 6 bases and J lost 0 bases.

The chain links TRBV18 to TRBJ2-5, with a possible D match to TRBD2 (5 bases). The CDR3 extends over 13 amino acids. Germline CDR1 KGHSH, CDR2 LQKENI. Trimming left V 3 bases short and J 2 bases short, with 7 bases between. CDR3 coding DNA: TGTGCCAGCTCACCGGAGGCACAAGAGACCCAGTACTTC. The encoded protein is CASSPEAQETQYF.

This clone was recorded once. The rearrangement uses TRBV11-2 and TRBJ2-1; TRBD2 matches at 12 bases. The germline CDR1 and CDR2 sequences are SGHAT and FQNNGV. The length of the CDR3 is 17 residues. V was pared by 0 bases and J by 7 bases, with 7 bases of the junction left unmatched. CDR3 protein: CASSLEGVTSGSNEQFF. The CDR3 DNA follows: TGTGCCAGCAGCTTAGAGGGCGTGACTAGCGGGAGTAATGAGCAGTTCTTC.

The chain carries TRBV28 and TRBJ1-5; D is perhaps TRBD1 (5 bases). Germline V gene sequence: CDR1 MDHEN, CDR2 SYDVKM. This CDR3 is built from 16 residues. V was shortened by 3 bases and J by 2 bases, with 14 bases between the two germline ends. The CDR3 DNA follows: TGTGCCAGCAGTTTCACAGGTAATTGGGGCAATCAGCCCCAGCATTTT. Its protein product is CASSFTGNWGNQPQHF.

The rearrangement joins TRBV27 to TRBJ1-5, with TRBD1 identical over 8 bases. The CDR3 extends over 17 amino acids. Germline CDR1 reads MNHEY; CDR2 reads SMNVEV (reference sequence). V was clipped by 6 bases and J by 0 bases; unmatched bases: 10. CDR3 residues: CASRSRGTGVSNQPQHF. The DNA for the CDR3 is TGTGCCAGCAGGTCGAGGGGGACAGGTGTTAGCAATCAGCCCCAGCATTTT.

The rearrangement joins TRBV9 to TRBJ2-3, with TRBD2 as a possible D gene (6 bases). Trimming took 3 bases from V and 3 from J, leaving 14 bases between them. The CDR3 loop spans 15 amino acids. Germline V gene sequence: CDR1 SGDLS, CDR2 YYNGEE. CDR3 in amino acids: CASSAGLGETDTQYF. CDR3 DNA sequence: TGTGCCAGCAGCGCGGGACTGGGGGAAACAGATACGCAGTATTTT. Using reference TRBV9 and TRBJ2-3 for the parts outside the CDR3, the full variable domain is DSGVTQTPKHLITATGQRVTLRCSPRSGDLSVYWYQQSLDQGLQFLIQYYNGEERAKGNILERFSAQQFPDLHSELNLSSLELGDSALYFCASSAGLGETDTQYFGPGTRLTVL.

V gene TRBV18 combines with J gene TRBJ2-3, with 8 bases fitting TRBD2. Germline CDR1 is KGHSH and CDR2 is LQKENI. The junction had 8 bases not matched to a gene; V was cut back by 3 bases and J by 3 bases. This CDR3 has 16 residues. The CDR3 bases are TGTGCCAGCTCACCGGTGGTAGCGGGAAAGACAGATACGCAGTATTTT. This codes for CASSPVVAGKTDTQYF.

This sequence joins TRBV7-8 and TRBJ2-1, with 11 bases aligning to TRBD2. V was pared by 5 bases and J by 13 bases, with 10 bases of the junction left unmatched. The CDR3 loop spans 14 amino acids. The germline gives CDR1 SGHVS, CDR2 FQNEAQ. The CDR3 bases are TGTGCCAGCAGCGGTAGCGGGAGGGCCTTCGAACAGTTCTTC. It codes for CASSGSGRAFEQFF.

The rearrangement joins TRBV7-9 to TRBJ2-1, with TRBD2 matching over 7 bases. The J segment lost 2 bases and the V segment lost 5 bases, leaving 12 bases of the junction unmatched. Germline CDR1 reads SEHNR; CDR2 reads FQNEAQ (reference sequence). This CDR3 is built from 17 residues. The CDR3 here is CASSSRTGGLTYNEQFF. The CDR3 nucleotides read TGTGCCAGCAGCAGTCGGACGGGAGGACTGACCTACAATGAGCAGTTCTTC.